The 2 T cell receptor beta chains presented below share a single source sample, sequenced in a study of blood T cell repertoires in COVID-19. The data were produced by immunoSEQ multiplex PCR, yet TCRdb's version contains in-frame clones alone and is incomplete. This sample has 150,000 to 250,000 clones, with less than 95% found just once. The sequenced sample consisted of peripheral blood. The source of these receptors is a man younger than 45 with COVID-19, enrolled during active disease.

J is TRBJ2-2 and V is TRBV24-1; the match to TRBD1 covers 7 bases. CDR1 is KGHDR, CDR2 SFDVKD, per germline. The CDR3 loop spans 16 amino acids. With 4 bases clipped from V and 1 base from J, the junction kept 5 bases outside the gene matches. CDR3 bases: TGTGCCACCAGTGACTCGGGACAGCAGAACACCGGGGAGCTGTTTTTT. Its translation: CATSDSGQQNTGELFF.

The J gene is TRBJ1-3, the V gene TRBV21-1; the tabulated D call, TRBD1, remains unverified against the DNA. TRBV21-1 is given as a pseudogene. This CDR3 region has 16 residues. Here the CDR3 reads CASSNLGQGSGNTIYF. CDR3 bases: TGTGCCAGCAGCAACCTTGGACAGGGCTCTGGAAACACCATATATTTT.